This TCR beta chain comes out of a study of T-cell reconstitution after alpha-beta-depleted transplantation in children listed by TCRdb under 2016. Turning to the overall study: T-cell immune reconstitution after TCRalphabeta/CD19-depleted allogeneic hematopoietic cell transplantation in children was quantitatively tracked in the study by means of TCR repertoire profiling.

Results and caveats for the whole study, not just this receptor: Over the following months the frequencies of hyperexpanded clones went down, and after one year T-cell counts and TCRbeta diversity were mostly credited to newly produced T cells. The high TCRbeta diversity at day 60 in some patients was ascribed to recipient T cells and intrathymic progenitors that had survived conditioning. The apparently early alphabetaT-cell count recovery about two months after transplant was reportedly dependent on only several hundred rapidly expanded clones derived from non-depleted graft cells.

The sample holds a few counts of this clonotype. Its target antigen remains unknown. No qualities accompany the bases; no much larger clone lies one base away. The germline V gene (reference sequence) supplies CDR1 MNHEY and CDR2 SMNVEV. The CDR3 holds 14 amino acids from the cysteine to the phenylalanine. Just CDR3 DNA is preserved here, 42 bases in frame from base 1. Trimming takes 2 bases from V and 3 bases from J, and the germline ends sit 11 bases apart. Library creation used PCR. Sequenced using an Illumina HiSeq 2500. To normalize quantification of the TCRbeta repertoire, the TCR libraries were built with molecular barcoding that relied on unique molecular identifiers. TCRdb handled the public reads itself, with Q25 trimming in fastp and clone calling in MiXCR, and kept productive beta chains. Every distinct CDR3 protein forms one entry, paired with its most common genes and DNA. For this sample there are 110,000 or so distinct CDR3 sequences; 6.4% appear just once. The ten largest clones capture around 23% of the sample.

Explained via the paper, the treatment or condition label denotes: allogeneic hematopoietic cell transplantation with graft depleted of TCRalphabeta T cells and CD19 B cells. TCRalphabeta/CD19-depleted allogeneic hematopoietic cell grafts were given to the transplant recipients, all of whom were children. The TCR originated in a male patient aged 2-9 years who had a stem cell transplant for acute lymphoblastic leukemia, so the T cells may come from the graft donor. The sample was PBMCs, mostly from graft donor cells, taken 360 days after TCRalphabeta/CD19-depleted stem cell transplant. In this chain, TRBV27 is recombined with TRBJ2-7, and perhaps TRBD2 as D gene, on 6 matching bases. The bases are TGTGCCAGCAGTTTAGGCGGGAAACACTACGAGCAGTACTTC. This yields the protein CASSLGGKHYEQYF.